One and the same sample provided the 28 T cell receptor beta chains below, sequenced in a study of T cell responses to AZD1222 COVID-19 vaccine. TCRdb keeps only in-frame clones here, not all; method: immunoSEQ multiplex PCR. Among 95,000 to 150,000 clones, approximately 90% were seen once, and the ten largest hold 4% to 4.5%. The specimen was peripheral blood, collected 28 days after the second dose of the MenACWY control vaccine. The source of these receptors is an adult who received the MenACWY meningococcal vaccine as a control.

This chain joins TRBV7-9 and TRBJ2-7; 9 positions agree with TRBD1. Per the germline V gene, CDR1 is SEHNR and CDR2 is FQNEAQ (reference sequence). After removal of 5 bases from V and 2 bases from J, the junction contained 7 bases not matched to a gene. The CDR3 extends over 15 amino acids. CDR3 residues: CASSNPGTGTYEQYF. The CDR3 nucleotides read TGTGCCAGCAGCAACCCCGGGACAGGGACCTACGAGCAGTACTTC.

This chain connects TRBV28 to TRBJ1-2; possible D gene TRBD1, 5 bases. V gave up 0 bases and J gave up 4 bases, with 15 bases separating them. There are 16 residues in the CDR3. Germline values: CDR1 MDHEN, CDR2 SYDVKM. The CDR3 DNA reads TGTGCCAGCAGTTTATGGGGCGGGGCGCAAGGCTATGGCTACACCTTC. This encodes CASSLWGGAQGYGYTF.

In nucleotides, the CDR3 is TGTGCCAGCAGTCAGGGGAATGAGCAGTTCTTC. Its translation is CASSQGNEQFF. This chain uses TRBV6-5 with TRBJ2-1; D might be TRBD1 (6 bases). The CDR3 length is 11 residues. Trimming removed 5 bases at V and 7 bases at J, with 6 bases between. Per the germline V gene, CDR1 is MNHEY and CDR2 is SVGAGI.

The V and J genes are TRBV20-1 and TRBJ2-3; no reliable D call. The CDR3 loop spans 11 amino acids. The V end lost 6 bases, the J end lost 8 bases, and 12 bases lay between the germline ends. CDR1 and CDR2 (germline): DFQATT, SNEGSKA (reference sequence). In DNA, the CDR3 is TGCAGTGCCTCAGGCGCCAGTACGCAGTATTTT. Protein sequence: CSASGASTQYF.

The chain carries TRBV11-3 and TRBJ2-7; D gene uncertain. This CDR3 has 12 residues. Deletions cut 5 bases from V and 7 bases from J, with 12 bases between. The germline gives CDR1 SGHNT, CDR2 YENEEA. CDR3 in amino acids: CASSAPEQEQYF. The CDR3 DNA reads TGTGCCAGCAGCGCTCCGGAGCAGGAGCAGTACTTC.

The chain employs TRBV2 and TRBJ1-5; D unresolved. The CDR3 runs 15 residues. V lost 1 base to trimming and J lost 6 bases, with 13 bases between them. The V gene's germline CDR1 is SNHLY and CDR2 FYNNEI. CDR3 sequence reads: CASSEGQVASQPQHF. Written as DNA, the CDR3 is TGTGCCAGCAGTGAAGGTCAGGTAGCCAGTCAGCCCCAGCATTTT.

The gene calls are TRBV9 and TRBJ2-7; TRBD2 might be the D (5 bases). V lost 0 bases, J lost 3 bases, and 10 bases lay in between. The germline V gene encodes CDR1 SGDLS and CDR2 YYNGEE. This CDR3 contains 14 residues. CDR3: CASSVGLASYEQYF. Written as DNA, the CDR3 is TGTGCCAGCAGCGTAGGGCTAGCAAGCTACGAGCAGTACTTC.

The J gene is TRBJ2-1, the V gene TRBV13; no clear D gene. Trimming left V 4 bases short and J 6 bases short, with 7 bases between. Per the germline V gene, CDR1 is PRHDT and CDR2 is FYEKMQ (reference sequence). CDR3 size: 12 residues. CDR3 amino acids: CASSSRFNEQFF. DNA of the CDR3: TGTGCCAGCAGCTCGCGGTTCAATGAGCAGTTCTTC. Full variable domain (remainder filled in from reference TRBV13 and TRBJ2-1): AAGVIQSPRHLIKEKRETATLKCYPIPRHDTVYWYQQGPGQDPQFLISFYEKMQSDKGSIPDRFSAQQFSDYHSELNMSSLELGDSALYFCASSSRFNEQFFGPGTRLTVL.

The gene calls are TRBV4-3 and TRBJ2-5; 7 bases map to TRBD2. V lost 1 base, J lost 4 bases, and 0 bases stayed unmatched. Germline V gene sequence: CDR1 LGHNA, CDR2 YSLEER. The CDR3 covers 13 residues. The CDR3 DNA is TGCGCCAGCAGCCAAGGACTAGCAGAGACCCAGTACTTC. This gives the protein CASSQGLAETQYF.

The rearrangement links TRBV14 to TRBJ2-1; TRBD1 matches at 11 bases. The CDR3 is made up of 16 amino acids. V was pared by 4 bases and J by 12 bases, with 14 bases of the junction left unmatched. Germline values: CDR1 SGHDN, CDR2 FVKESK. Written as DNA, the CDR3 is TGTGCCAGCAGCCTTGGACAGGGGGCCGGTTCGAAGACGCAGTTCTTC. Its translation: CASSLGQGAGSKTQFF.

The chain has TRBV6-5 and TRBJ2-1, with 16 bases that match TRBD2. Trimming at V came to 6 bases and at J to 7 bases, leaving 3 bases not matched to a gene. This CDR3 is built from 15 residues. Germline loops: CDR1 MNHEY, CDR2 SVGAGI. The CDR3 reads CASSVGLAGGNEQFF. In DNA form, the CDR3 reads TGTGCCAGCAGCGTGGGACTAGCGGGAGGGAATGAGCAGTTCTTC.

V usage is TRBV27 and J usage is TRBJ1-2, with TRBD1 matching over 11 bases. The germline V gene has CDR1 MNHEY and CDR2 SMNVEV (reference sequence). The length of the CDR3 is 15 residues. V trimming: 4 bases; J trimming: 2 bases; junction bases outside the gene matches: 3. The CDR3 here is CASSSWTGGNYGYTF. The CDR3 coding sequence is TGTGCCAGCAGTTCCTGGACAGGGGGCAACTATGGCTACACCTTC.

The V and J genes are TRBV19 and TRBJ1-5, with D possibly being TRBD1 (5 bases). CDR1 is LNHDA, CDR2 SQIVND, per germline (reference sequence). V shed 6 bases and J shed 6 bases, with 21 bases lying between them. This CDR3 has 16 residues. Written as DNA, the CDR3 is TGTGCCAGTAGCAGGTCCTTCGGTCAGGGTCCTCAGCCCCAGCATTTT. Translation: CASSRSFGQGPQPQHF.

The chain recombines TRBV5-1 with TRBJ2-7; 8 nucleotides agree with TRBD1. Germline trimming cut 3 bases from V and 3 bases from J; bases unmatched to any gene: 5. Per the germline V gene, CDR1 is SGHRS and CDR2 is YFSETQ. This CDR3 is 14 amino acids long. Here the CDR3 DNA reads TGCGCCAGCAGCTCCGGGACAGGACACTACGAGCAGTACTTC. Translating gives CASSSGTGHYEQYF. Variable domain in full (rest from reference TRBV5-1 and TRBJ2-7): KAGVTQTPRYLIKTRGQQVTLSCSPISGHRSVSWYQQTPGQGLQFLFEYFSETQRNKGNFPGRFSGRQFSNSRSEMNVSTLELGDSALYLCASSSGTGHYEQYFGPGTRLTVT.

This clone was recorded a few times. J is TRBJ2-1 and V is TRBV6-2 or TRBV6-3, with 11 bases fitting TRBD1. Germline V gene sequence: CDR1 MNHEY, CDR2 SVGEGT. The CDR3 contains 16 residues. V lost 6 bases to trimming and J lost 6 bases; unmatched junction nucleotides: 10. The CDR3, as DNA: TGTGCCAGCAGCAAAGACCCCGGGACAGGGGGCAATGAGCAGTTCTTC. It specifies CASSKDPGTGGNEQFF.

The chain carries TRBV27 and TRBJ1-2; 11 nucleotides match TRBD1. This CDR3 is 15 amino acids long. Losses at the gene ends were 0 bases for V and 8 bases for J; bases not matched to a gene: 5. The germline V gene has CDR1 MNHEY and CDR2 SMNVEV (reference sequence). This CDR3 reads CASSLSDRGRGGYTF. DNA of the CDR3: TGTGCCAGCAGTTTATCGGACAGGGGGCGGGGCGGCTACACCTTC.

The chain carries TRBV10-3 and TRBJ1-6; TRBD1 agrees at 7 bases. The CDR3 contains 14 residues. Unmatched junction bases numbered 2, after V lost 4 bases and J lost 5 bases. Germline lookup yields CDR1 ENHRY and CDR2 SYGVKD. The CDR3 nucleotides read TGTGCCATCAGTGGGGACAGCGATAATTCACCCCTCCACTTT. Translated: CAISGDSDNSPLHF.

V gene TRBV3-1 (or the pseudogene TRBV3-2) combines with J gene TRBJ2-5; D gene unclear. This CDR3 spans 11 amino acids. Germline lookup yields CDR1 LGHDT and CDR2 YNNKEL (reference sequence). V shed 7 bases and J shed 5 bases, with 8 bases lying between them. The CDR3 DNA sequence: TGTGCCAGCAAATTAGGGGAGACCCAGTACTTC. Translating gives CASKLGETQYF.

The chain is built from TRBV7-2 and TRBJ1-3; 11 bases are a match to TRBD1. Germline V lookup: CDR1 SGHTA, CDR2 FQGNSA. V lost 4 bases and J lost 2; bases outside the gene matches: 1. The CDR3 totals 15 residues. The CDR3 nucleotides are TGTGCCAGCAGCTCGGACAGGGGGCCTGGAAACACCATATATTTT. Its protein product is CASSSDRGPGNTIYF.

This clone was observed a few times. The chain combines TRBV5-1 with TRBJ1-6, with D possibly matching TRBD1 (6 bases). Per germline, CDR1 SGHRS and CDR2 YFSETQ. CDR3 length: 18 amino acids. Trimming stripped 3 bases from V and 4 bases from J, with 20 bases between. The CDR3 reads CASSSAQTGNGYNSPLHF. The CDR3 DNA follows: TGCGCCAGCAGCTCAGCCCAAACAGGGAATGGTTATAATTCACCCCTCCACTTT.

This clone was detected a few times. The V gene is TRBV7-9, the J gene TRBJ2-1; 7 bases are shared with TRBD1. With V trimmed by 5 bases and J by 8 bases, 9 bases remained unmatched. The CDR3 length is 14 residues. Germline V gene lookup returns CDR1 SEHNR and CDR2 FQNEAQ (reference sequence). The CDR3, as DNA: TGTGCCAGCAGCCTGAACAGGGGTATTCATGAGCAGTTCTTC. Its translation: CASSLNRGIHEQFF.

The chain carries TRBV15 and TRBJ2-7; D is unresolved. The germline gives CDR1 LNHNV, CDR2 YYDKDF (reference sequence). The CDR3 spans 14 residues. With 3 bases removed from V and 2 bases from J, the gap between germline ends came to 11 bases. The CDR3 nucleotides are TGTGCCACCAGCAGGAGTAAAACAGCCTACGAGCAGTACGTC. Amino acid sequence: CATSRSKTAYEQYV.

This chain joins TRBV5-4 and TRBJ1-1, with 8 bases aligning to TRBD1. Germline V lookup: CDR1 SGHNT, CDR2 YYREEE (reference sequence). The V and J ends lost 2 bases and 5 bases, in that order; junction bases with no gene match: 2. The CDR3 is 13 residues long. The CDR3: CASSFTGGTEAFF. DNA of the CDR3: TGTGCCAGCAGCTTCACAGGGGGGACTGAAGCTTTCTTT. Full variable domain (remainder filled in from reference TRBV5-4 and TRBJ1-1): ETGVTQSPTHLIKTRGQQVTLRCSSQSGHNTVSWYQQALGQGPQFIFQYYREEENGRGNFPPRFSGLQFPNYSSELNVNALELDDSALYLCASSFTGGTEAFFGQGTRLTVV.

This sequence joins TRBV19 and TRBJ2-1, with TRBD2 identical over 10 bases. The length of the CDR3 is 18 residues. The J segment lost 6 bases and the V segment lost 0 bases, leaving 11 bases of the junction unmatched. Germline V gene lookup returns CDR1 LNHDA and CDR2 SQIVND (reference sequence). As DNA, the CDR3 is TGTGCCAGTAGTATAGATCTTCTGGGGACTAGCGCCATCAATGAGCAGTTCTTC. Amino acids: CASSIDLLGTSAINEQFF.

This chain connects TRBV5-1 to TRBJ2-1, with a weak D call TRBD2 (6 bases). V dropped 4 bases and J dropped 10 bases, with 21 bases sitting between them. The CDR3 loop spans 15 amino acids. Per the germline V gene, CDR1 is SGHRS and CDR2 is YFSETQ. The CDR3: CASSEKISGAPEQFF. CDR3 nucleotide sequence: TGCGCCAGCAGCGAAAAGATTAGCGGAGCTCCGGAGCAGTTCTTC.

This clone was seen only once. This chain uses TRBV28 with TRBJ2-1; 7 nucleotides align to TRBD2. The trim removed 8 bases at V and 2 bases at J, leaving 6 bases unmatched. This CDR3 region has 14 residues. CDR1 is MDHEN and CDR2 is SYDVKM in the germline V gene. For the CDR3, the DNA is TGTGCCAGCTGGTCCGGGACTACCTACAATGAGCAGTTCTTC. It specifies CASWSGTTYNEQFF. The full variable domain, in which reference TRBV28 and TRBJ2-1 provide the parts outside the CDR3, is DVKVTQSSRYLVKRTGEKVFLECVQDMDHENMFWYRQDPGLGLRLIYFSYDVKMKEKGDIPEGYSVSREKKERFSLILESASTNQTSMYLCASWSGTTYNEQFFGPGTRLTVL.

This clone was counted between two and nine times. V usage is TRBV6-4 and J usage is TRBJ1-2, with 8 nucleotides matching TRBD1. From germline, CDR1 is MRHNA and CDR2 SNTAGT. The V and J ends lost 3 bases and 4 bases, in that order; junction bases with no gene match: 7. CDR3 size: 15 residues. Here the CDR3 reads CASSEAGGSGYGYTF. In DNA, the CDR3 is TGTGCCAGCAGTGAGGCAGGGGGCAGCGGCTATGGCTACACCTTC.

The chain is built from TRBV7-2 and TRBJ1-1; the D gene is possibly TRBD1 (6 bases). Trimming cost V 3 bases and J 8 bases, with 19 bases left between them. Germline CDR1 and CDR2: SGHTA and FQGNSA. The CDR3 sequence is 15 residues long. As DNA, the CDR3 is TGTGCCAGCAGCTTGACGCGAACGGAGGGGGGGGAAGCTTTCTTT. This gives the protein CASSLTRTEGGEAFF. Drawing the rest from reference TRBV7-2 and TRBJ1-1, the complete variable domain is GAGVSQSPSNKVTEKGKDVELRCDPISGHTALYWYRQSLGQGLEFLIYFQGNSAPDKSGLPSDRFSAERTGGSVSTLTIQRTQQEDSAVYLCASSLTRTEGGEAFFGQGTRLTVV.